This T cell receptor (beta chain) was recovered during a study of T cell clonality in common variable immunodeficiency. Using immunoSEQ multiplex PCR, the repertoire was profiled, and TCRdb retains in-frame clones only, with some absent. The repertoire consists of about 44,000 clones, none detected only once. From germline, CDR1 is SGHRS and CDR2 YFSETQ. V lost 4 bases and J lost 2, with 15 bases in between. The CDR3 covers 15 residues. This clone was seen repeatedly, ten times or more. Its antigen is as yet unknown. The read comes to an end 3 residues before the CDR3 does, leaving the germline J gene to fill in the end. Findings of the study overall: CVID subjects had higher TCRbeta clonality than healthy controls, most marked in about a third. Fewer TCRbeta clones were shared among CVID subjects than controls.

This clonotype was obtained from a person aged 18 to 70 in good health. This sequence joins TRBV5-1 and TRBJ2-5; maybe TRBD1 (5 bases). Sequencing was carried out using peripheral blood mononuclear cells. The sequenced part of the CDR3 DNA is TGCGCCAGCAGCGAAACCACAGACAGTCAAGAGACC. This gives the protein CASSETTDSQET. The entire CDR3 reads CASSETTDSQETQYF. Filled out from reference TRBV5-1 and TRBJ2-5, the complete variable domain reads KAGVTQTPRYLIKTRGQQVTLSCSPISGHRSVSWYQQTPGQGLQFLFEYFSETQRNKGNFPGRFSGRQFSNSRSEMNVSTLELGDSALYLCASSETTDSQETQYFGPGTRLLVL.